This is a list of T cell receptor beta chains from one sample in a study of T cell changes during pregnancy in multiple sclerosis. Here immunoSEQ multiplex PCR was the method, and the copy in TCRdb shows in-frame clones only, minus some. The sample yields roughly 48,000 clones, approximately 88% seen once. This sample comprised CD4+ T cells from peripheral blood mononuclear cells, obtained in the second trimester of pregnancy. These TCRs come from a female donor with multiple sclerosis, enrolled in a pregnancy study. The CDR3 runs from the conserved cysteine through the conserved F or W. A D gene is named only where the DNA matches it firmly. The size field is filled for only some rows; it gives once, few, many or a size class.

NA | TRBJ2-7 | TRBD1 | TRBV19 | TGTGCCAGTAGTACAGGGGACAGATTAGGGTCCTACGAGCAGTACTTC | CASSTGDRLGSYEQYF
NA | TRBJ1-1 | TRBD1 | TRBV12-5 | TGTGCTAGTGGACCAGGACAGGCGAACACTGAAGCTTTCTTT | CASGPGQANTEAFF
NA | TRBJ1-6 | TRBD1 | TRBV25-1 | TGTGCCAGCAGTGAGACCACCCCCGGGACAGGGAAGAATTCACCCCTCCACTTT | CASSETTPGTGKNSPLHF
NA | TRBJ1-1 | TRBD1 | TRBV10-3 | TGTGCCATCAGTGGGGAAGGGGGCATGAACACTGAAGCTTTCTTT | CAISGEGGMNTEAFF
NA | TRBJ1-1 | NA | TRBV27 | TGTGCCAGCAGTTTTGAGGCAGCCACTGAAGCTTTCTTT | CASSFEAATEAFF
once | TRBJ1-2 | TRBD1 | TRBV7-3 | TGTGCCAGCAGCCCACACCCTTACCAACAGGGGGCTGGGGGCTACACCTTC | CASSPHPYQQGAGGYTF
once | TRBJ2-7 | TRBD1 | TRBV6-5 | TGTGCCAGCAGTTACTCCGGGACAGGCTTCCCCTACGAGCAGTACTTC | CASSYSGTGFPYEQYF
NA | TRBJ2-3 | TRBD1 | TRBV7-9 | TGTGCCAGCAGCTCGGACAGGGGGTACACAGATACGCAGTATTTT | CASSSDRGYTDTQYF
NA | TRBJ2-7 | NA | TRBV30 | TGTGCCTGGAGCGACTATTACGAGCAGTACTTC | CAWSDYYEQYF
NA | TRBJ2-1 | NA | TRBV5-6 | TGTGCCAGCAGCTTGGGCGGATCCTACAATGAGCAGTTCTTC | CASSLGGSYNEQFF
NA | TRBJ2-1 | NA | TRBV30 | TGTGCACTTACTACGGACTCCTACAATGAGCAGTTCTTC | CALTTDSYNEQFF
NA | TRBJ1-3 | TRBD1 | TRBV5-4 | TGTGCCAGCAGCTCATACCGGGGACAGGATTCTGGAAACACCATATATTTT | CASSSYRGQDSGNTIYF
NA | TRBJ1-2 | NA | TRBV6-1 | TGTGCCAGTAGTGAAAATAGCTATGGCTACACCTTC | CASSENSYGYTF
NA | TRBJ2-5 | TRBD1 | TRBV6-6 | TGTGCCAGCAGTTCCCGAGGGGGCGGAGAGGAGACCCAGTACTTC | CASSSRGGGEETQYF
NA | TRBJ1-2 | NA | TRBV30 | TGTGCCTGGAGTCGAGTACAGAACGGCTACACCTTC | CAWSRVQNGYTF
once | TRBJ1-5 | TRBD1 | TRBV7-9 | TGTGCCAGCAGACTTAGACAGGGGGGTCAGCCCCAGCATTTT | CASRLRQGGQPQHF
NA | TRBJ2-1 | TRBD2 | TRBV7-9 | TGTGCCAGCAGCCGACTAGCGGGGAACAATGAGCAGTTCTTC | CASSRLAGNNEQFF
NA | TRBJ2-1 | TRBD2 | TRBV9 | TGTGCCAGCAGCGTAGTCGGTAGCGGGACTACCTCCTACAATGAGCAGTTCTTC | CASSVVGSGTTSYNEQFF
NA | TRBJ2-1 | TRBD2 | TRBV4-3 | TGCGCCAGCAGCCAGGAGTTGACTAGCGAGTACAATGAGCAGTTCTTC | CASSQELTSEYNEQFF